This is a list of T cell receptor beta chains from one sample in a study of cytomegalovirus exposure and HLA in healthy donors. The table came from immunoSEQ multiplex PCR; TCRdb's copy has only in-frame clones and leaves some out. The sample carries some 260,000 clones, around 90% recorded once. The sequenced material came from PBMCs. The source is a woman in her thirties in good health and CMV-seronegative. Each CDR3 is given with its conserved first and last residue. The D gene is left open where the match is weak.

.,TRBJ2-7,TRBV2,CASKLAGYEQYF,TGTGCCAGCAAACTAGCCGGTTACGAGCAGTACTTC
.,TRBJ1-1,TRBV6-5,CASSYSTTASNTEAFF,TGTGCCAGCAGTTACTCGACAACGGCGTCGAACACTGAAGCTTTCTTT
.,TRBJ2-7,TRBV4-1,CASSQVEQGSYEQYF,TGCGCCAGCAGCCAAGTGGAACAGGGCTCCTACGAGCAGTACTTC
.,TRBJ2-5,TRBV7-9,CASSLVMGQETQYF,TGTGCCAGCAGCTTAGTAATGGGGCAAGAGACCCAGTACTTC
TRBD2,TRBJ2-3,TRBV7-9,CASSGYLAGGPTDTQYF,TGTGCCAGCAGCGGGTACCTAGCGGGAGGGCCTACAGATACGCAGTATTTT
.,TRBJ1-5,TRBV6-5,CASSEAQPQHF,TGTGCCAGCAGTGAAGCGCAGCCCCAGCATTTT
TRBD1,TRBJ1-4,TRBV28,CASSLGTGDSEKLFF,TGTGCCAGCAGTTTAGGGACAGGGGATTCCGAAAAACTGTTTTTT
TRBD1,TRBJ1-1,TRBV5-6,CASSSPTGANPNTEAFF,TGTGCCAGCAGCTCACCGACAGGGGCGAACCCAAACACTGAAGCTTTCTTT
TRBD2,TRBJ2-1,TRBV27,CASSLPGLNDGEQFF,TGTGCCAGCAGCCTTCCGGGACTAAACGACGGTGAGCAGTTCTTC
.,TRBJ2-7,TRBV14,CASSRSGVNEQYF,TGTGCCAGCAGCCGCTCCGGGGTCAACGAGCAGTACTTC
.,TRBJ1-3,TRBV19,CASSSRGGASGNTIYF,TGTGCCAGTAGTTCTCGTGGGGGAGCCTCTGGAAACACCATATATTTT